A single sample is the source of the 32 T cell receptor beta chains below, sequenced in a study of blood T cell repertoires in COVID-19. TCRdb keeps only in-frame clones here, not all; method: immunoSEQ multiplex PCR. In the table there are tens of thousands of clones, 84% of which are singletons. The specimen sequenced was peripheral blood. These receptors were taken from a human donor in a cohort sampled during active COVID-19.

This chain connects TRBV28 to TRBJ1-2; maybe TRBD1 (5 bases). V gave up 2 bases and J gave up 7 bases, with 11 bases separating them. The CDR3 totals 13 residues. CDR1 and CDR2 from the germline V gene are MDHEN and SYDVKM. The CDR3 bases are TGTGCCAGCAGTTTAGGGGGGATGGGTGGCTACACCTTC. Protein sequence: CASSLGGMGGYTF.

The chain couples TRBV5-1 to TRBJ1-5, with D unresolved. Per the germline V gene, CDR1 is SGHRS and CDR2 is YFSETQ. The CDR3 covers 14 residues. Trimming took off 1 base at V and 3 bases at J, with 8 bases between the two ends. CDR3 loop: CASSLFGDNQPQHF. CDR3 nucleotide sequence: TGCGCCAGCAGCTTGTTCGGGGACAATCAGCCCCAGCATTTT.

V gene TRBV27 combines with J gene TRBJ1-5; D possibly corresponds to TRBD1 (6 bases). Trimming removed 1 base at V and 0 bases at J, with 10 bases between. The CDR3 runs to 16 residues. In germline, CDR1 is MNHEY, CDR2 SMNVEV (reference sequence). The CDR3: CASSLLAGDSNQPQHF. CDR3 coding DNA: TGTGCCAGCAGTTTATTGGCAGGGGATAGCAATCAGCCCCAGCATTTT.

This clone has more than one count but fewer than ten. This chain links TRBV10-1 with TRBJ2-1; TRBD2 might be the D (6 bases). This CDR3 spans 13 amino acids. V gave up 6 bases and J gave up 4 bases, with 10 bases separating them. Germline V gene sequence: CDR1 WNHNN, CDR2 SYGVQD (reference sequence). The CDR3 DNA follows: TGCGCCAGCAGCCCCGGGACTTACAATGAGCAGTTCTTC. Translating it yields CASSPGTYNEQFF.

CDR3 residues: CASSLAPSGNTGELFF. The CDR3 nucleotides read TGCGCCAGCAGCTTGGCCCCTAGCGGGAACACCGGGGAGCTGTTTTTT. This chain uses TRBV5-1 with TRBJ2-2, with 7 bases matching TRBD2. Trimming at V came to 0 bases and at J to 1 base, leaving 3 bases not matched to a gene. This CDR3 is 16 amino acids long. In germline, CDR1 is SGHRS, CDR2 YFSETQ.

The gene calls are TRBV11-3 and TRBJ2-5, with 7 nucleotides matching TRBD2. CDR3 size: 16 residues. In germline, CDR1 is SGHNT, CDR2 YENEEA. V shed 1 base, J shed 1 base, and the junction held 6 bases outside the gene matches. CDR3 sequence reads: CASSLGAGPPQETQYF. The DNA for the CDR3 is TGTGCCAGCAGCTTAGGAGCGGGGCCCCCCCAAGAGACCCAGTACTTC.

Points on this clone: A read error may account for a junction end that differs from germline. V and J are TRBV5-1 and TRBJ2-4; 8 nucleotides line up with TRBD2. Germline lookup yields CDR1 SGHRS and CDR2 YFSETQ. The CDR3 totals 15 residues. The CDR3 sequence is CASSRGAGAQNIQYF. CDR3 coding DNA: TGCGCCAGCAGCCGGGGAGCGGGAGCCCAAAACATTCAGTACTTC.

CDR3 nucleotides: TGTGCCAGCAGCGTCACAACAGGGGAGACTGGAAACACCATATATTTT. Translating it yields CASSVTTGETGNTIYF. This chain links TRBV4-2 with TRBJ1-3; the match to TRBD1 covers 7 bases. Germline V gene lookup returns CDR1 LGHNA and CDR2 YNFKEQ. The CDR3 runs to 16 residues. The V segment lost 5 bases and the J segment 2 bases; nucleotides outside the gene matches: 9.

This sequence joins TRBV6-6 and TRBJ2-1, with a weak D call TRBD2 (6 bases). Trimming took 3 bases from V and 5 from J, leaving 11 bases between them. Germline loops: CDR1 MNHNY, CDR2 SVGAGI (reference sequence). The length of the CDR3 is 14 residues. The CDR3 protein is CASSYSGGDNEQFF. CDR3 sequence (DNA): TGTGCCAGCAGTTATAGCGGCGGGGACAATGAGCAGTTCTTC.

This chain uses TRBV12-5 with TRBJ2-2; D perhaps matches TRBD1 (6 bases). CDR1 and CDR2 (germline): LGHNT, FRNRAP. This CDR3 is 13 amino acids long. V shed 6 bases and J shed 4 bases, with 9 bases lying between them. The CDR3 sequence: CASGATGTGELFF. CDR3 in DNA: TGTGCTAGTGGAGCGACAGGCACCGGGGAGCTGTTTTTT.

The chain uses TRBV6-5 and TRBJ1-6, with 9 bases identical to TRBD1. The CDR3 spans 14 residues. After removal of 6 bases from V and 6 bases from J, the junction contained 3 bases not matched to a gene. In germline, CDR1 is MNHEY, CDR2 SVGAGI. In DNA form, the CDR3 reads TGTGCCAGCAGCGTGACAGGGGGTAATTCACCCCTCCACTTT. Its translation is CASSVTGGNSPLHF.

CDR3 region: CASSLGSGAGDTQYF. The CDR3 nucleotides read TGTGCCAGCAGCTTAGGTTCAGGGGCCGGGGATACGCAGTATTTT. V and J are TRBV7-9 and TRBJ2-3; weak D call: TRBD1 (6 bases). The CDR3 runs to 15 residues. V was shortened by 1 base and J by 6 bases, with 14 bases between the two germline ends. Germline CDR1 reads SEHNR; CDR2 reads FQNEAQ (reference sequence).

The chain recombines TRBV19 with TRBJ2-7, with D tentatively TRBD2 (6 bases). CDR1 is LNHDA, CDR2 SQIVND, per germline (reference sequence). V lost 4 bases and J 4 bases, leaving 14 bases between the germline ends. This CDR3 comprises 14 residues. CDR3 in DNA: TGTGCCAGTAGTACTCCGGGACTCATTTACGAGCAGTACTTC. It yields the protein CASSTPGLIYEQYF.

The gene calls are TRBV4-3 and TRBJ2-7, with 8 bases matching TRBD2. CDR3 length: 15 amino acids. The germline CDR1 and CDR2 sequences are LGHNA and YSLEER. Trimming cost V 4 bases and J 5 bases; bases outside gene matches: 10. CDR3 in DNA: TGCGCCAGCAGCCGGGGTAGCGGGGAGATCCACGAGCAGTACTTC. Translating gives CASSRGSGEIHEQYF.

This chain uses TRBV7-2 with TRBJ2-1; 11 nucleotides align to TRBD2. From germline, CDR1 is SGHTA and CDR2 FQGNSA. Trimming took 5 bases from V and 14 from J; bases not matched to a gene: 8. The CDR3 covers 13 residues. The CDR3 DNA reads as TGTGCCAGCAGCATAAAGACTAGCGGGATGGAGTTCTTC. Residues: CASSIKTSGMEFF.

The V and J genes are TRBV4-2 and TRBJ1-2, with D perhaps TRBD1 (6 bases). CDR1 is LGHNA and CDR2 is YNFKEQ in the germline V gene. Trimming pared 0 bases from V and 4 bases from J, leaving 15 bases between. The CDR3 covers 16 residues. CDR3 protein: CASSQDLAGAIYGYTF. For the CDR3, the DNA is TGTGCCAGCAGCCAAGATTTGGCAGGGGCCATCTATGGCTACACCTTC.

The chain is built from TRBV29-1 and TRBJ2-7; TRBD1 matches 11 bases. The CDR3 totals 13 residues. Per the germline V gene, CDR1 is SQVTM and CDR2 is ANQGSEA. The junction had 2 bases not matched to a gene; V was cut back by 1 base and J by 6 bases. CDR3 sequence: CSVEGTGGREQYF. In DNA form, the CDR3 reads TGCAGCGTTGAAGGGACAGGGGGCCGCGAGCAGTACTTC.

This sequence joins TRBV7-9 and TRBJ2-3; 7 nucleotides align to TRBD2. In germline, CDR1 is SEHNR, CDR2 FQNEAQ (reference sequence). The CDR3 length is 16 residues. V was clipped by 5 bases and J by 2 bases; unmatched bases: 10. DNA for the CDR3: TGTGCCAGCAGCACAGGACTAGGTGGGTCCACAGATACGCAGTATTTT. It encodes CASSTGLGGSTDTQYF.

The chain carries TRBV18 and TRBJ1-1; no firm D call. This CDR3 contains 11 residues. CDR1 KGHSH and CDR2 LQKENI come from the germline V gene. V was shortened by 3 bases and J by 8 bases, with 7 bases between the two germline ends. The CDR3 loop reads CASSPELEAFF. In nucleotides, the CDR3 is TGTGCCAGCTCACCGGAGCTCGAAGCTTTCTTT.

V usage is TRBV28 and J usage is TRBJ2-4, with unresolved D. The CDR3 totals 13 residues. The V end lost 2 bases, the J end lost 5 bases, and 7 bases lay between the germline ends. Germline CDR1 is MDHEN and CDR2 is SYDVKM. The CDR3 nucleotides are TGTGCCAGCAGTTTAATTCAGGAAAACATTCAGTACTTC. It encodes CASSLIQENIQYF. Looking up the rest from reference TRBV28 and TRBJ2-4 gives the full variable domain: DVKVTQSSRYLVKRTGEKVFLECVQDMDHENMFWYRQDPGLGLRLIYFSYDVKMKEKGDIPEGYSVSREKKERFSLILESASTNQTSMYLCASSLIQENIQYFGAGTRLSVL.

V usage is TRBV9 and J usage is TRBJ1-1; D might be TRBD1 (6 bases). V was clipped by 0 bases and J by 3 bases, with 12 bases between them. CDR3 length: 15 residues. Germline lookup yields CDR1 SGDLS and CDR2 YYNGEE. This CDR3 is CASSVVQGTDTEAFF. CDR3 in DNA: TGTGCCAGCAGCGTAGTTCAGGGGACGGACACTGAAGCTTTCTTT.

This chain uses TRBV7-9 with TRBJ1-2, with 9 bases aligning to TRBD1. CDR1 SEHNR and CDR2 FQNEAQ come from the germline V gene (reference sequence). With V trimmed by 1 base and J by 7 bases, 10 bases remained unmatched. The length of the CDR3 is 16 residues. The DNA of the CDR3 is TGTGCCAGCAGCTTAGGCCCCGGGACAGGGAGGATTGGCTACACCTTC. Translation: CASSLGPGTGRIGYTF. The whole variable domain, filled in from reference TRBV7-9 and TRBJ1-2, reads DTGVSQNPRHKITKRGQNVTFRCDPISEHNRLYWYRQTLGQGPEFLTYFQNEAQLEKSRLLSDRFSAERPKGSFSTLEIQRTEQGDSAMYLCASSLGPGTGRIGYTFGSGTRLTVV.

The chain uses TRBV30 and TRBJ1-5; 9 bases fit TRBD1. The junction had 2 bases not matched to a gene; V was cut back by 2 bases and J by 6 bases. Germline values: CDR1 GTSNPN, CDR2 SVGIG (reference sequence). The CDR3 is 13 residues long. CDR3 DNA: TGTGCCTGGAGTACAGGGGGCGTTCAGCCCCAGCATTTT. It encodes CAWSTGGVQPQHF.

The V and J genes are TRBV5-4 and TRBJ2-5, with 11 bases aligning to TRBD2. The V segment lost 4 bases and the J segment 2 bases; nucleotides outside the gene matches: 7. There are 16 residues in the CDR3. Germline CDR1 reads SGHNT; CDR2 reads YYREEE (reference sequence). CDR3 residues: CASSPGTSGLQETQYF. CDR3 nucleotides: TGTGCCAGCAGCCCTGGGACTAGCGGTCTGCAAGAGACCCAGTACTTC.

J is TRBJ2-2 and V is TRBV19, with D unresolved. CDR3 size: 15 residues. V shed 3 bases and J shed 2 bases, with 10 bases lying between them. Germline CDR1 and CDR2: LNHDA and SQIVND (reference sequence). The CDR3 sequence is CASSMSQYNTGELFF. CDR3 DNA: TGTGCCAGTAGTATGTCGCAGTACAACACCGGGGAGCTGTTTTTT.

This chain joins TRBV11-2 and TRBJ1-5; weak D call: TRBD1 (6 bases). This CDR3 spans 15 amino acids. Germline loops: CDR1 SGHAT, CDR2 FQNNGV. V lost 5 bases and J lost 6, with 17 bases in between. The CDR3 protein is CASSPTGTSGQPQHF. In nucleotides, the CDR3 is TGTGCCAGCAGCCCCACCGGGACATCGGGTCAGCCCCAGCATTTT. Full variable domain (remainder filled in from reference TRBV11-2 and TRBJ1-5): EAGVAQSPRYKIIEKRQSVAFWCNPISGHATLYWYQQILGQGPKLLIQFQNNGVVDDSQLPKDRFSAERLKGVDSTLKIQPAKLEDSAVYLCASSPTGTSGQPQHFGDGTRLSIL.

This chain links TRBV5-1 with TRBJ2-6, with D perhaps TRBD1 (6 bases). The V gene's germline CDR1 is SGHRS and CDR2 YFSETQ. The CDR3 has 16 residues. Deletions cut 0 bases from V and 3 bases from J, with 10 bases between. The CDR3 region has the DNA TGCGCCAGCAGCTTGGGGGGGCTCGGTGGGGCCAACGTCCTGACTTTC. Its protein product is CASSLGGLGGANVLTF. Full variable domain (missing parts from reference TRBV5-1 and TRBJ2-6): KAGVTQTPRYLIKTRGQQVTLSCSPISGHRSVSWYQQTPGQGLQFLFEYFSETQRNKGNFPGRFSGRQFSNSRSEMNVSTLELGDSALYLCASSLGGLGGANVLTFGAGSRLTVL.

The chain has TRBV18 and TRBJ2-2; TRBD1 aligns across 10 bases. Per germline, CDR1 KGHSH and CDR2 LQKENI. V shed 2 bases and J 4 bases; nucleotides not matched to a gene: 4. The CDR3 has 16 residues. This chain's CDR3 is CASSPKGQGFTGELFF. Here the CDR3 DNA reads TGTGCCAGCTCACCAAAGGGACAGGGGTTCACCGGGGAGCTGTTTTTT.

The sample holds one count of this clone. V usage is TRBV30 and J usage is TRBJ2-2; TRBD2 agrees at 11 bases. The CDR3 loop spans 15 amino acids. Trimming cost V 1 base and J 7 bases; bases outside gene matches: 5. CDR1 GTSNPN and CDR2 SVGIG come from the germline V gene (reference sequence). CDR3 region: CAWSGPLAGGGELFF. CDR3 in DNA: TGTGCCTGGAGTGGCCCCCTAGCGGGAGGCGGGGAGCTGTTTTTT.

The chain employs TRBV24-1 and TRBJ2-3, with 16 bases identical to TRBD2. The V gene end was trimmed by 4 bases and the J gene end by 3 bases; junction bases not matched to a gene: 6. This CDR3 contains 18 residues. Germline CDR1 and CDR2: KGHDR and SFDVKD. The CDR3 bases are TGTGCCACCAGTGACACTGGGACTAGCGGGAGGGGGACAGATACGCAGTATTTT. It encodes CATSDTGTSGRGTDTQYF.

The chain uses TRBV5-1 and TRBJ1-2; a possible D gene is TRBD1 (5 bases). The CDR3 contains 14 residues. Trimming left V 3 bases short and J 3 bases short, with 12 bases between. The germline gives CDR1 SGHRS, CDR2 YFSETQ. CDR3 protein: CASSSGGGYYGYTF. CDR3 in DNA: TGCGCCAGCAGCTCCGGGGGGGGATACTATGGCTACACCTTC.

This clone showed up just a few times. The V gene is TRBV15, the J gene TRBJ1-5; 12 bases fit TRBD1. V was pared by 5 bases and J by 7 bases, with 6 bases of the junction left unmatched. Looked up from germline, CDR1 is LNHNV and CDR2 is YYDKDF (reference sequence). The CDR3 sequence is 15 residues long. The CDR3 is CATSEGQGAGQPQHF. CDR3 in DNA: TGTGCCACCAGCGAGGGACAGGGGGCGGGGCAGCCCCAGCATTTT.